Presented here are 17 T cell receptor beta chains from one specimen sequenced in a study of T cells after yellow fever vaccination. One entry per CDR3 protein, called by TCRdb with MiXCR from the 5' RACE reads. The data show nearly 550,000 distinct CDR3 sequences, less than 20% seen once. The sequences come from PBMCs, collected 15 days after the yellow fever booster vaccination. The receptor source for this set is a man aged 30 to 45 who received the YFV17D yellow fever vaccine.

The V and J genes are TRBV7-6 and TRBJ2-7, with 7 bases matching TRBD2. The trim removed 2 bases at V and 3 bases at J, leaving 7 bases unmatched. Germline CDR1 reads SGHVS; CDR2 reads FNYEAQ. The CDR3 totals 15 residues. The CDR3 sequence is CASSLLPGGGYEQYF. The CDR3 coding sequence is TGTGCCAGCAGCTTATTACCCGGCGGGGGCTACGAGCAGTACTTC.

This clonotype came up a few times. The chain employs TRBV4-2 and TRBJ2-4, with D perhaps matching TRBD1 (6 bases). Trimming took off 4 bases at V and 0 bases at J, with 25 bases between the two ends. The CDR3 has 20 residues. Per germline, CDR1 LGHNA and CDR2 YNFKEQ. In nucleotides, the CDR3 is TGTGCCAGCAGCCCCGAGGGGCAGGGGCGAGATTCTTCAGCCAAAAACATTCAGTACTTC. Translating it yields CASSPEGQGRDSSAKNIQYF.

The V and J genes are TRBV20-1 and TRBJ2-7; a possible D gene is TRBD2 (5 bases). The CDR3 length is 11 residues. Trimming cost V 4 bases and J 3 bases, with 7 bases left between them. Germline V gives CDR1 DFQATT, CDR2 SNEGSKA (reference sequence). In nucleotides, the CDR3 is TGCAGTGCTACCCGGGGCTACGAGCAGTACTTC. As protein: CSATRGYEQYF.

This clonotype was seen more than once but under ten times. This chain joins TRBV15 and TRBJ1-6; 7 nucleotides match TRBD1. V lost 4 bases to trimming and J lost 6 bases; unmatched junction nucleotides: 3. This CDR3 region has 14 residues. CDR1 is LNHNV, CDR2 YYDKDF, per germline (reference sequence). In nucleotides, the CDR3 is TGTGCCACCAGCAAGAGGGACAGTAATTCACCCCTCCACTTT. Its translation: CATSKRDSNSPLHF. Using reference TRBV15 and TRBJ1-6 for the parts outside the CDR3, the full variable domain is DAMVIQNPRYQVTQFGKPVTLSCSQTLNHNVMYWYQQKSSQAPKLLFHYYDKDFNNEADTPDNFQSRRPNTSFCFLDIRSPGLGDTAMYLCATSKRDSNSPLHFGNGTRLTVT.

The rearrangement links TRBV3-1 to TRBJ1-2, with D perhaps TRBD1 (5 bases). With 1 base removed from V and 5 bases from J, the gap between germline ends came to 8 bases. This CDR3 contains 13 residues. Germline values: CDR1 LGHDT, CDR2 YNNKEL (reference sequence). The CDR3 bases are TGTGCCAGCAGCCAAGTCACAGGTTATGGCTACACCTTC. Translation: CASSQVTGYGYTF.

V and J are TRBV14 and TRBJ2-1; 7 bases are shared with TRBD2. Germline assignment: CDR1 SGHDN and CDR2 FVKESK. Germline trimming cut 1 base from V and 2 bases from J; bases unmatched to any gene: 11. The CDR3 is 18 amino acids. The CDR3 DNA is TGTGCCAGCAGCCAAGCCACCCAAGCGGGATGGACCTACAATGAGCAGTTCTTC. This codes for CASSQATQAGWTYNEQFF. The full variable domain, in which reference TRBV14 and TRBJ2-1 provide the parts outside the CDR3, is EAGVTQFPSHSVIEKGQTVTLRCDPISGHDNLYWYRRVMGKEIKFLLHFVKESKQDESGMPNNRFLAERTGGTYSTLKVQPAELEDSGVYFCASSQATQAGWTYNEQFFGPGTRLTVL.

J is TRBJ2-1 and V is TRBV27, with TRBD1 identical over 7 bases. The CDR3 runs to 11 residues. V shed 8 bases and J 9 bases; nucleotides not matched to a gene: 4. Germline V gene lookup returns CDR1 MNHEY and CDR2 SMNVEV (reference sequence). The CDR3 here is CASLRGSEQFF. CDR3 nucleotide sequence: TGTGCCAGCCTCAGGGGGAGTGAGCAGTTCTTC.

J is TRBJ2-7 and V is TRBV6-1, with 12 bases fitting TRBD2. The CDR3 is 15 residues long. With V trimmed by 6 bases and J by 4 bases, 7 bases remained unmatched. CDR1 is MNHNS and CDR2 is SASEGT in the germline V gene. The DNA for the CDR3 is TGTGCCAGCAGACGACGACTAGCGGGAGAGTACGAGCAGTACTTC. Its protein product is CASRRRLAGEYEQYF.

The chain links TRBV4-3 to TRBJ2-1; 10 bases match TRBD2. After removal of 3 bases from V and 2 bases from J, the junction contained 1 base not matched to a gene. Germline CDR1 is LGHNA and CDR2 is YSLEER. The CDR3 sequence is 15 residues long. The CDR3 DNA sequence: TGCGCCAGCAGCCACAGCGGGAGGGCCTACAATGAGCAGTTCTTC. The encoded protein is CASSHSGRAYNEQFF.

The table lists this clonotype with a few counts. The V and J genes are TRBV5-1 and TRBJ1-1; no definite D call. Per the germline V gene, CDR1 is SGHRS and CDR2 is YFSETQ. This CDR3 has 15 amino acids. Trimming removed 5 bases from V and 1 base from J, with 15 bases in between. The DNA of the CDR3 is TGCGCCAGCAGGTGGGGAGCTTTAGAGAACACTGAAGCTTTCTTT. Amino acids: CASRWGALENTEAFF.

The CDR3 here is CASSSLGGRYGEQYF. Written as DNA, the CDR3 is TGTGCCAGCAGCTCCCTCGGCGGGAGATATGGTGAGCAGTACTTC. The chain couples TRBV7-2 to TRBJ2-7; TRBD2 agrees at 7 bases. This CDR3 comprises 15 residues. V lost 4 bases, J lost 7 bases, and 13 bases stayed unmatched. Germline V gene sequence: CDR1 SGHTA, CDR2 FQGNSA.

The rearrangement links TRBV7-9 to TRBJ1-2; D is unclear. Trimming removed 3 bases from V and 4 bases from J, with 15 bases in between. Germline V lookup: CDR1 SEHNR, CDR2 FQNEAQ (reference sequence). This CDR3 has 15 amino acids. The CDR3 sequence: CASSFLDGSSYGYTF. The DNA for the CDR3 is TGTGCCAGCAGCTTTTTAGACGGATCTAGCTATGGCTACACCTTC.

CDR3 in DNA: TGCAGTGCTAGTGAGTACACTGAAGCTTTCTTT. Its translation: CSASEYTEAFF. The chain employs TRBV20-1 and TRBJ1-1; no clear D. CDR1 and CDR2 (germline): DFQATT, SNEGSKA (reference sequence). The CDR3 runs 11 residues. V lost 3 bases and J 3 bases, leaving 5 bases between the germline ends.

The CDR3 DNA reads as TGTGCCAGCAGCTTGGAGACTAGCGGGATAAATGAGCAGTTCTTC. As protein: CASSLETSGINEQFF. The gene calls are TRBV5-4 and TRBJ2-1; 11 nucleotides line up with TRBD2. The ends lost 0 bases at V and 7 bases at J; junction bases unmatched: 3. Germline-derived CDR1 and CDR2 are SGHNT and YYREEE (reference sequence). CDR3 size: 15 residues.

The chain recombines TRBV5-6 with TRBJ2-7, with no clear D. The germline V gene has CDR1 SGHDT and CDR2 YYEEEE. V gave up 2 bases and J gave up 0 bases, with 9 bases separating them. The CDR3 is made up of 14 amino acids. Here the CDR3 DNA reads TGTGCCAGCAGCTTCCCCGACGGCTCCTACGAGCAGTACTTC. Translated, it gives CASSFPDGSYEQYF. Together with reference TRBV5-6 and TRBJ2-7, the CDR3 gives the full variable domain: DAGVTQSPTHLIKTRGQQVTLRCSPKSGHDTVSWYQQALGQGPQFIFQYYEEEERQRGNFPDRFSGHQFPNYSSELNVNALLLGDSALYLCASSFPDGSYEQYFGPGTRLTVT.

This clonotype was counted only a few times. The gene calls are TRBV7-2 and TRBJ2-3, with D unclear. The V gene lost 4 bases and the J gene lost 0 bases, with 11 bases spanning the gap. This CDR3 is 15 amino acids long. CDR1 is SGHTA, CDR2 FQGNSA, per germline. This chain's CDR3 is CASSSTPVSTDTQYF. The CDR3 DNA reads TGTGCCAGCAGCTCAACCCCGGTTAGCACAGATACGCAGTATTTT.

This clonotype has a handful of counts. The chain couples TRBV12-3 or TRBV12-4 to TRBJ2-7; no firm D call. This CDR3 is built from 12 residues. V lost 1 base and J 6 bases, leaving 7 bases between the germline ends. Here the CDR3 reads CASSLGDFEQYF. The CDR3 coding sequence is TGTGCCAGCAGTTTAGGTGATTTCGAGCAGTACTTC.